These 11 T cell receptor beta chains originate from one sample sequenced in a study of memory CD4+ T cells and cytomegalovirus serostatus. The sort gate was single viable CD3+CD4+CD8-CD45RO+ cells for memory CD4+ T cells. This table comes from immunoSEQ multiplex PCR, and its TCRdb copy is limited to in-frame clones, with some not included. This table holds about 73,000 clones, roughly 80% found once. Sequencing was performed on memory CD4+ T cells from blood. The receptor source for this set is an adult in good health and CMV-seropositive.

V gene TRBV5-1 combines with J gene TRBJ2-5; TRBD2 aligns across 8 bases. V trimming: 7 bases; J trimming: 5 bases; junction bases outside the gene matches: 7. Per germline, CDR1 SGHRS and CDR2 YFSETQ. The CDR3 spans 13 residues. The chain's CDR3 is CASGRQRGETQYF. The DNA of the CDR3 is TGCGCCAGCGGAAGACAGCGGGGGGAGACCCAGTACTTC.

This chain uses TRBV28 with TRBJ2-1; D not resolved. V was trimmed by 7 bases and J by 8 bases, leaving 15 bases between them. The CDR3 has 13 amino acids. Germline V gives CDR1 MDHEN, CDR2 SYDVKM. The CDR3 DNA reads as TGTGCCAGCAAGGGTAGTTTTTATCATGAGCAGTTCTTC. It encodes CASKGSFYHEQFF.

This clone occurred a few times. The chain uses TRBV29-1 and TRBJ2-1; the match to TRBD2 covers 11 bases. From germline, CDR1 is SQVTM and CDR2 ANQGSEA. J was trimmed by 6 bases and V by 4 bases; bases with no gene match: 17. This CDR3 region has 18 residues. The CDR3 bases are TGCAGCGTTGGCCCAGAGACTAGCGGGAAATTTCGAGGCAATGAGCAGTTCTTC. The encoded protein is CSVGPETSGKFRGNEQFF.

This clone was seen once. The rearrangement links TRBV18 to TRBJ1-4; D perhaps matches TRBD1 (5 bases). Germline V lookup: CDR1 KGHSH, CDR2 LQKENI. The CDR3 loop spans 15 amino acids. Trimming took 3 bases from V and 5 from J, leaving 13 bases between them. The CDR3 is CASSPVGGKNEKLFF. The CDR3 DNA sequence: TGTGCCAGCTCACCGGTGGGGGGAAAAAATGAAAAACTGTTTTTT.

This clone was recorded only once. The V gene is TRBV27, the J gene TRBJ2-1; TRBD2 is a possible D gene (6 bases). The germline gives CDR1 MNHEY, CDR2 SMNVEV (reference sequence). The CDR3 totals 16 residues. V was cut by 7 bases and J by 4 bases, with 20 bases left in between. In nucleotides, the CDR3 is TGTGCCAGCAAAGGGGTGGCGTCGGGAGCTTACAATGAGCAGTTCTTC. Residues: CASKGVASGAYNEQFF.

This clone was picked up a small number of times. This chain links TRBV30 with TRBJ2-5; TRBD2 agrees at 10 bases. In germline, CDR1 is GTSNPN, CDR2 SVGIG (reference sequence). V lost 2 bases, J lost 4 bases, and 4 bases stayed unmatched. This CDR3 region has 14 residues. The CDR3 DNA reads TGTGCCTGGAGTCTAGCGGGGGTTGCAGAGACCCAGTACTTC. Protein sequence: CAWSLAGVAETQYF.

The chain carries TRBV30 and TRBJ1-6, with 7 bases lining up with TRBD1. In germline, CDR1 is GTSNPN, CDR2 SVGIG (reference sequence). The CDR3 length is 18 residues. The trim removed 4 bases at V and 6 bases at J, leaving 18 bases unmatched. For the CDR3, the DNA is TGTGCCTGGAAGCCTTCCGCCGACAGGGCAAATCGTAATTCACCCCTCCACTTT. It codes for CAWKPSADRANRNSPLHF.

The chain has TRBV6-1 and TRBJ1-5, with D possibly being TRBD1 (5 bases). This CDR3 contains 15 residues. Germline lookup yields CDR1 MNHNS and CDR2 SASEGT. The V end was cut by 6 bases, the J end by 1 base, with 13 bases between. The CDR3 sequence: CASRTQGGSNQPQHF. The CDR3 DNA reads as TGTGCCAGCAGAACGCAGGGCGGAAGCAATCAGCCCCAGCATTTT.

The chain combines TRBV28 with TRBJ2-2, with 7 bases aligning to TRBD1. Germline assignment: CDR1 MDHEN and CDR2 SYDVKM. The CDR3 extends over 15 amino acids. V was pared by 3 bases and J by 5 bases, with 6 bases of the junction left unmatched. The CDR3 is CASSFSDRRTGELFF. The CDR3 DNA reads as TGTGCCAGCAGTTTTTCGGACAGGAGGACCGGGGAGCTGTTTTTT. The full variable domain, completed using reference TRBV28 and TRBJ2-2, is DVKVTQSSRYLVKRTGEKVFLECVQDMDHENMFWYRQDPGLGLRLIYFSYDVKMKEKGDIPEGYSVSREKKERFSLILESASTNQTSMYLCASSFSDRRTGELFFGEGSRLTVL.

The chain uses TRBV7-2 and TRBJ2-2; perhaps TRBD1 as D (5 bases). V shed 4 bases and J shed 6 bases, with 12 bases lying between them. Germline V gene sequence: CDR1 SGHTA, CDR2 FQGNSA. The CDR3 spans 14 residues. CDR3 loop: CASSSQGMAGELFF. The CDR3 nucleotides are TGTGCCAGCAGCTCCCAGGGAATGGCCGGGGAGCTGTTTTTT. Combining the CDR3 with reference TRBV7-2 and TRBJ2-2 gives the whole variable domain GAGVSQSPSNKVTEKGKDVELRCDPISGHTALYWYRQSLGQGLEFLIYFQGNSAPDKSGLPSDRFSAERTGGSVSTLTIQRTQQEDSAVYLCASSSQGMAGELFFGEGSRLTVL.

The chain is built from TRBV29-1 and TRBJ2-3; tentative D call: TRBD1 (6 bases). Trimming took 5 bases from V and 0 from J, leaving 12 bases between them. CDR3 length: 14 residues. Germline loops: CDR1 SQVTM, CDR2 ANQGSEA. CDR3 sequence (DNA): TGCAGCGTTTCGGACAGTTCGAGCACAGATACGCAGTATTTT. Amino acids: CSVSDSSSTDTQYF.